A selection of T cell receptor beta chains follows, all from one sample in a study of shared clonotypes between healthy human individuals. The data were produced by immunoSEQ multiplex PCR, yet TCRdb's version contains in-frame clones alone and is incomplete. The data contain roughly 2 million clones, under 97% of them singletons. Material for sequencing was naive CD4+ T cells sorted from blood. The receptor set was obtained from a man between 18 and 35 years old in good health. Each CDR3 is given with its conserved first and last residue. The D gene is left open where the match is weak. Clone size is not always given. Where it is, it says once, few, many or a class for expanded clones.

TRBV6-5	.	TRBJ1-6	.	TGTGCCAGCAGGGACGGAGACTATAATTCACCCCTCCACTTT	CASRDGDYNSPLHF
TRBV7-2	TRBD1	TRBJ2-3	.	TGTGCCAGCAGCTTGGGACAGGCGTCCACAGATACGCAGTATTTT	CASSLGQASTDTQYF
TRBV18	.	TRBJ2-6	.	TGTGCCAGCTCACGGGACGAAGACTCTGGGGCCAACGTCCTGACTTTC	CASSRDEDSGANVLTF
TRBV11-2	.	TRBJ1-4	.	TGTGCCAGCAGCGTGGAAGGGGGAGAAAAACTGTTTTTT	CASSVEGGEKLFF
TRBV5-1	.	TRBJ1-1	once	TGCGCCAGCAGCGGGAGTAGGGACACTGAAGCTTTCTTT	CASSGSRDTEAFF
TRBV4-3	.	TRBJ2-7	.	TGCGCCAGCAGCCAAGGGTTGCGCTGGGAGCAGTACTTC	CASSQGLRWEQYF
TRBV5-1	TRBD1	TRBJ2-1	.	TGCGCCAGCAGCTTCGGGACAGGGGCCTACAATGAGCAGTTCTTC	CASSFGTGAYNEQFF
TRBV6-6	.	TRBJ1-2	.	TGTGCCAGCAGCGGAGGGGCCAGCTCCAACTATGGCTACACCTTC	CASSGGASSNYGYTF
TRBV27	TRBD1	TRBJ1-6	.	TGTGCCAGCAGTGTCGAACCGGGACAGTTTAATTCACCCCTCCACTTT	CASSVEPGQFNSPLHF
TRBV4-1	.	TRBJ1-2	.	TGCGCCAGCAGCCAAGAGGTCACAGGGCCCTACTATGGCTACACCTTC	CASSQEVTGPYYGYTF
TRBV9	TRBD1	TRBJ1-3	.	TGTGCCAGCAGCTCAGGGGGAACAGGGAACTCTGGAAACACCATATATTTT	CASSSGGTGNSGNTIYF
TRBV4-3	.	TRBJ2-7	.	TGCGCCAGCAGCCAAGGTGAGGAAACCTACGAGCAGTACTTC	CASSQGEETYEQYF
TRBV28	TRBD1	TRBJ1-5	.	TGTGCCAGCAGTTCCCAGGGGGGAATCAATCAGCCCCAGCATTTT	CASSSQGGINQPQHF
TRBV10-3	.	TRBJ2-1	once	TGTGCCATCAGTGAGTCGGACAGCAATGAGCAGTTCTTC	CAISESDSNEQFF
TRBV30	TRBD1	TRBJ1-6	few	TGTGCCTGGATGGCGACAGGGGATTCCCCCCTCCACTTT	CAWMATGDSPLHF
TRBV7-8	.	TRBJ1-2	.	TGTGCCAGCAGCTTCGACACCTATGGCTACACCTTC	CASSFDTYGYTF